A single T cell receptor beta chain is shown here with its context. In the study's own analysis: Amplification from reference gene primers served as the basis for estimated nucleated cell counts. The data were produced by immunoSEQ multiplex PCR, yet TCRdb's version contains in-frame clones alone and is incomplete. Clone size and V and J calls were adopted from that table, with D and trimming inferred from the DNA. Counted here are approximately 500,000 clones, approximately 85% occurring once; the ten biggest clones make up approximately 2.9%. These data belong to a study of blood T cell repertoires in COVID-19. Looking at the study overall: Donors in the United States, Italy and Spain gave samples during acute or convalescent COVID-19. PBMCs, B-cell-depleted T cells, or T cells provided the cDNA or gDNA that made up the material.

Trimming cost V 8 bases and J 2 bases; bases outside gene matches: 11. The CDR3 has 17 amino acids. Germline V gives CDR1 MGHRA, CDR2 YSYEKL. Sequencing used peripheral blood. The gene calls are TRBV4-1 and TRBJ2-1; 11 positions match TRBD2. The TCR sequence derives from a human donor in a cohort sampled during active COVID-19. CDR3 in amino acids: CASVLAGVLTPYNEQFF. For the CDR3, the DNA is TGCGCCAGCGTACTAGCGGGAGTTTTAACCCCCTACAATGAGCAGTTCTTC.